These 2 T cell receptor beta chains originate from one sample sequenced in a study of blood T cell repertoires in COVID-19. Assay: immunoSEQ multiplex PCR; the TCRdb copy retains only in-frame clones and omits some. The data contain about 100,000 clones, 65% to 85% of them seen just once; the ten biggest clones take up 4% to 5.5%. Sample: peripheral blood. These receptors were obtained from a man aged 55 to 70 with acute or convalescent COVID-19.

This clone came up once. The chain uses TRBV14 and TRBJ2-7, with D perhaps matching TRBD2 (7 bases). Trimming cost V 0 bases and J 5 bases, with 14 bases left between them. The CDR3 is 15 residues long. Per germline, CDR1 SGHDN and CDR2 FVKESK. The DNA for the CDR3 is TGTGCCAGCAGCCAAGAGACGGGGGGCCTCGACGAGCAGTACTTC. Amino acids: CASSQETGGLDEQYF. The full variable domain, rest sourced from reference TRBV14 and TRBJ2-7, is EAGVTQFPSHSVIEKGQTVTLRCDPISGHDNLYWYRRVMGKEIKFLLHFVKESKQDESGMPNNRFLAERTGGTYSTLKVQPAELEDSGVYFCASSQETGGLDEQYFGPGTRLTVT.

The chain couples TRBV24-1 to TRBJ2-7; D is perhaps TRBD1 (6 bases). CDR1 and CDR2 (germline): KGHDR, SFDVKD. The V end was cut by 4 bases, the J end by 3 bases, with 18 bases between. The CDR3 contains 16 residues. The CDR3: CATSDRKEPRGYEQYF. CDR3 coding DNA: TGTGCCACCAGTGACCGAAAAGAGCCCAGGGGCTACGAGCAGTACTTC.